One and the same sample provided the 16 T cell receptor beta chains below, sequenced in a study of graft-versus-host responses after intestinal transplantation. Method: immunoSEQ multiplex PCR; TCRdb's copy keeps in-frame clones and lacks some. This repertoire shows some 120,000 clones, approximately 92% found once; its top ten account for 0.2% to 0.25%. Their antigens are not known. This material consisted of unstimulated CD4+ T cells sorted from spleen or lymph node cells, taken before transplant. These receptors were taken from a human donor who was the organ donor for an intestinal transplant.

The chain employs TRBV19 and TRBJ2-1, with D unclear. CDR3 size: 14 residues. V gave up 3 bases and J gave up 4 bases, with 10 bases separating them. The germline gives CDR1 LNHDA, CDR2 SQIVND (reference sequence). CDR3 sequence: CASSMERPYNEQFF. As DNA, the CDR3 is TGTGCCAGTAGTATGGAGCGACCTTACAATGAGCAGTTCTTC.

CDR3 sequence: CASSLTSYEQYF. The CDR3 DNA sequence: TGTGCCAGCAGCTTAACGTCTTACGAGCAGTACTTC. This chain joins TRBV7-8 and TRBJ2-7; D is uncertain. The CDR3 is made up of 12 amino acids. The germline CDR1 and CDR2 sequences are SGHVS and FQNEAQ. The germline V and J ends were trimmed by 2 bases and 4 bases, with 6 bases remaining between them.

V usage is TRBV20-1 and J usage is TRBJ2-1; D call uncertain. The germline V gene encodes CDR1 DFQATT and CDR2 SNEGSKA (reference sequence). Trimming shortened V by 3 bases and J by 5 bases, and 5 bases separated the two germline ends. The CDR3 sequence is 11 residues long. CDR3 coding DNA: TGCAGTGCTAGCGGAAACAATGAGCAGTTCTTC. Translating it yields CSASGNNEQFF.

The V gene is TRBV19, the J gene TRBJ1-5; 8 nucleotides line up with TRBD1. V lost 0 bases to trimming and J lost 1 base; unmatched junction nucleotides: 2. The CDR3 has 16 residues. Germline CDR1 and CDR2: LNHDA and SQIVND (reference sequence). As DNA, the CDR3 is TGTGCCAGTAGTATAGACAGGGGGCGCAGCAATCAGCCCCAGCATTTT. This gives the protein CASSIDRGRSNQPQHF.

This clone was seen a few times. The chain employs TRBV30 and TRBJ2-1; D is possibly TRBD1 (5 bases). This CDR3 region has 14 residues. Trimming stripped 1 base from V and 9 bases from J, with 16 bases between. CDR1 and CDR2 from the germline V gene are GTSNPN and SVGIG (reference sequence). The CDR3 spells CAWSASPSRGEQFF. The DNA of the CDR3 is TGTGCCTGGAGTGCGAGTCCCTCTAGGGGTGAGCAGTTCTTC.

In DNA form, the CDR3 reads TGTGCCAGCAGCTTGCTCGGCGAAAAACTGTTTTTT. It encodes CASSLLGEKLFF. The gene calls are TRBV7-9 and TRBJ1-4; D remains ambiguous. Germline assignment: CDR1 SEHNR and CDR2 FQNEAQ (reference sequence). The CDR3 loop spans 12 amino acids. V was cut by 3 bases and J by 8 bases, with 7 bases left in between. The whole variable domain, filled in from reference TRBV7-9 and TRBJ1-4, reads DTGVSQNPRHKITKRGQNVTFRCDPISEHNRLYWYRQTLGQGPEFLTYFQNEAQLEKSRLLSDRFSAERPKGSFSTLEIQRTEQGDSAMYLCASSLLGEKLFFGSGTQLSVL.

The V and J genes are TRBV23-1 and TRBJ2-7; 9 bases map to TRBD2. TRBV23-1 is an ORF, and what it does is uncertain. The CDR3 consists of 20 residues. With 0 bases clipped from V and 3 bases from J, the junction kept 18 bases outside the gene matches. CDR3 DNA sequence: TGCGCCAGCAGTCAATCGCAGAGGGGGCCCGGACTAGCGCGCCTCTACGAGCAGTACTTC. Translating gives CASSQSQRGPGLARLYEQYF.

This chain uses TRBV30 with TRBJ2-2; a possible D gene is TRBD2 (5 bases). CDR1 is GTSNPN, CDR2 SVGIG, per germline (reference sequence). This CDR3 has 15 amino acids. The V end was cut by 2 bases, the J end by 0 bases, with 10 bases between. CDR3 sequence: CAWSRSAANTGELFF. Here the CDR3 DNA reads TGTGCCTGGAGTCGTAGCGCCGCGAACACCGGGGAGCTGTTTTTT.

The CDR3 region has the DNA TGTGCCAGCAGCGTCGGGACAAACTACGAGCAGTACTTC. Protein sequence: CASSVGTNYEQYF. V is TRBV9 and J is TRBJ2-7; D may be TRBD1 (6 bases). Trimming stripped 2 bases from V and 3 bases from J, with 9 bases between. This CDR3 has 13 residues. Germline CDR1 SGDLS, CDR2 YYNGEE.

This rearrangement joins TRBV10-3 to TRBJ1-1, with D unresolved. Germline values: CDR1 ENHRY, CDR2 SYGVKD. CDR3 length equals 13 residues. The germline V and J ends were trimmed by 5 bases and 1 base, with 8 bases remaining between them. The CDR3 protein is CAISWGGNTEAFF. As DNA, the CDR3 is TGTGCCATCAGTTGGGGTGGGAACACTGAAGCTTTCTTT.

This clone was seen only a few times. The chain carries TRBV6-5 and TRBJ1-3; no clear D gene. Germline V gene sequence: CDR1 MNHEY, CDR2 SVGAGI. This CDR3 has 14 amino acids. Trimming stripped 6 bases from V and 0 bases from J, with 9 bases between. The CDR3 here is CASSSGHSGNTIYF. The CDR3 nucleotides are TGTGCCAGCAGCTCTGGTCACTCTGGAAACACCATATATTTT.

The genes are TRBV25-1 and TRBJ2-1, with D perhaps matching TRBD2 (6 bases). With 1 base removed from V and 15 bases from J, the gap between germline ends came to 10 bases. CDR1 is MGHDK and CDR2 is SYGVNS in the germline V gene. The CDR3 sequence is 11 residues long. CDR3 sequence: CASSESGVRFF. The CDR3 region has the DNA TGTGCCAGCAGTGAATCGGGGGTACGGTTCTTC. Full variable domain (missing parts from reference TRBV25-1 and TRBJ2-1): EADIYQTPRYLVIGTGKKITLECSQTMGHDKMYWYQQDPGMELHLIHYSYGVNSTEKGDLSSESTVSRIRTEHFPLTLESARPSHTSQYLCASSESGVRFFGPGTRLTVL.

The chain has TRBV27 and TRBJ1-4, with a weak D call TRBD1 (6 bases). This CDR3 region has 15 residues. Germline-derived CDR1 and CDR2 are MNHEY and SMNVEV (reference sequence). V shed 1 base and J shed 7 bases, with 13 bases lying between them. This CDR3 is CASSLFEGEVEKLFF. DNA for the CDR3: TGTGCCAGCAGTTTATTTGAGGGGGAAGTTGAAAAACTGTTTTTT.

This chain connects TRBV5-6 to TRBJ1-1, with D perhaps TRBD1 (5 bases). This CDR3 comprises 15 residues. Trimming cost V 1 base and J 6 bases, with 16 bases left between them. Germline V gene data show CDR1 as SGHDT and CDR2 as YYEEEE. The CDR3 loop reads CASSLRGRVWSEAFF. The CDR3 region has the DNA TGTGCCAGCAGCTTGAGAGGCAGGGTTTGGTCTGAAGCTTTCTTT.

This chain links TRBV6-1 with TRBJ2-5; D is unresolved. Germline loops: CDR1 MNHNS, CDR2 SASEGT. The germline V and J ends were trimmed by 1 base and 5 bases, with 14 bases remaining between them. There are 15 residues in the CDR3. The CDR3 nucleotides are TGTGCCAGCAGTGAAGATGAAGGGTGGTGGGAGACCCAGTACTTC. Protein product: CASSEDEGWWETQYF.

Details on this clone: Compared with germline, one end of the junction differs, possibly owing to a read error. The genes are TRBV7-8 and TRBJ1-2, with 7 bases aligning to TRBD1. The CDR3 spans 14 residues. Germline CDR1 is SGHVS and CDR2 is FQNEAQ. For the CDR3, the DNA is TGTGCCGGCAGCTTAGCGGGACAGTACTATGGCTACACCTTC. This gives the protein CAGSLAGQYYGYTF.